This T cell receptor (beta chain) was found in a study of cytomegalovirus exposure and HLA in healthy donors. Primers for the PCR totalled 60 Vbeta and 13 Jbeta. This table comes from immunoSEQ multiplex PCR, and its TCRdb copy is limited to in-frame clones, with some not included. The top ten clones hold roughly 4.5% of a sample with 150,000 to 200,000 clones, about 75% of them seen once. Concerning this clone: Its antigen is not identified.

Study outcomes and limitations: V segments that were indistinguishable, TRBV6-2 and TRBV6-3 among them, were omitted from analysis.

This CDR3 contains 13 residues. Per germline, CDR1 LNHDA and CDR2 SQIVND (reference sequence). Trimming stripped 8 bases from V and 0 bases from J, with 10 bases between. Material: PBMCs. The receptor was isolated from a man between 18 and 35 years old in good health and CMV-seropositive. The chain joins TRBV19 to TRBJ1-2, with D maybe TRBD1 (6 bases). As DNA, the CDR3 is TGTGCCAGTCAAAGGGGGACTAACTATGGCTACACCTTC. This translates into CASQRGTNYGYTF.